A single sample is the source of the 20 T cell receptor beta chains below, sequenced in a study of blood T cells in healthy people across ages. A second PCR, run for about 6 to 11 cycles, used a sample-barcoded 5' primer plus a J-beta primer mix. TCRdb ran MiXCR on the 5' RACE reads and lists one entry per CDR3 protein. The sample lists roughly 860,000 distinct CDR3 sequences; around 62% were seen once. Sequences were obtained from blood. The receptors were sampled from a man aged 25 to 40 in good health.

The chain recombines TRBV20-1 with TRBJ2-1; TRBD2 matches 8 bases. CDR1 DFQATT and CDR2 SNEGSKA come from the germline V gene (reference sequence). This CDR3 is 13 amino acids long. Losses at the gene ends were 5 bases for V and 8 bases for J; bases not matched to a gene: 8. The DNA of the CDR3 is TGCAGTGCTGGAACGGGGGGGCCCGATGAGCAGTTCTTC. Protein product: CSAGTGGPDEQFF.

This clonotype occurred a few times. The chain employs TRBV7-2 and TRBJ1-2; tentative D call: TRBD1 (5 bases). CDR3 length: 13 residues. Trimming cost V 5 bases and J 4 bases, with 11 bases left between them. Germline lookup yields CDR1 SGHTA and CDR2 FQGNSA. The CDR3 nucleotides read TGTGCCAGCAGCGTAACAGGCATCTATGGCTACACCTTC. Protein: CASSVTGIYGYTF.

V usage is TRBV5-1 and J usage is TRBJ2-7, with 7 positions matching TRBD2. The V segment lost 5 bases and the J segment 1 base; nucleotides outside the gene matches: 12. CDR1 and CDR2 from the germline V gene are SGHRS and YFSETQ. This CDR3 is 16 amino acids long. The CDR3 loop reads CASRPRQAGISYEQYF. CDR3 DNA sequence: TGCGCCAGCAGACCCCGCCAAGCGGGGATATCCTACGAGCAGTACTTC.

Regarding this clonotype: Mismatch with germline at one junction end may stem from a read error. CDR3 nucleotide sequence: TGTGCCGCCAGCAGAGATGGTCTAGCGGGGGGAATGAATGAGCAGTACTTC. Its translation is CAASRDGLAGGMNEQYF. The chain is built from TRBV15 and TRBJ2-7; 11 bases are a match to TRBD2. The CDR3 is 17 amino acids. The germline CDR1 and CDR2 sequences are LNHNV and YYDKDF (reference sequence).

In its sample, this clonotype was seen a few times. This rearrangement joins TRBV6-5 to TRBJ2-1; D perhaps matches TRBD2 (5 bases). V gave up 8 bases and J gave up 7 bases, with 24 bases separating them. Germline CDR1 MNHEY, CDR2 SVGAGI. The CDR3 has 16 residues. CDR3 sequence (DNA): TGTGCCAGCCTACCCGGACTGCCCGGGGTTTTGAATGAGCAGTTCTTC. It codes for CASLPGLPGVLNEQFF.

The chain carries TRBV10-3 and TRBJ1-1; 11 bases align to TRBD1. Germline CDR1 and CDR2: ENHRY and SYGVKD. The CDR3 consists of 16 residues. V was clipped by 3 bases and J by 2 bases; unmatched bases: 5. The CDR3 reads CAISEWTGGKNTEAFF. The CDR3 nucleotides are TGTGCCATCAGTGAATGGACAGGGGGCAAAAACACTGAAGCTTTCTTT.

The chain has TRBV20-1 and TRBJ2-5, with D perhaps TRBD1 (5 bases). Germline V gene sequence: CDR1 DFQATT, CDR2 SNEGSKA (reference sequence). V was shortened by 2 bases and J by 3 bases, with 13 bases between the two germline ends. The CDR3 is made up of 14 amino acids. CDR3 residues: CSARRGGREETQYF. The CDR3 DNA is TGCAGTGCTAGAAGGGGTGGCAGGGAAGAGACCCAGTACTTC.

The V gene is TRBV12-5, the J gene TRBJ2-2; D not resolved. This CDR3 contains 13 residues. Germline-derived CDR1 and CDR2 are LGHNT and FRNRAP. Trimming cost V 4 bases and J 1 base, with 4 bases left between them. The CDR3 sequence: CASGYGNTGELFF. The CDR3 nucleotides read TGTGCTAGTGGTTACGGGAACACCGGGGAGCTGTTTTTT.

This chain joins TRBV18 and TRBJ2-7; either TRBD1 or TRBD2 may supply D (6 bases each). Germline V lookup: CDR1 KGHSH, CDR2 LQKENI. This CDR3 spans 17 amino acids. The V gene lost 8 bases and the J gene lost 0 bases, with 23 bases spanning the gap. CDR3 nucleotides: TGTGCCAGCGGGCGGGATCTGGTGAGGACAGACTCCTACGAGCAGTACTTC. This codes for CASGRDLVRTDSYEQYF.

The chain has TRBV7-2 and TRBJ2-7, with TRBD2 as a possible D gene (6 bases). The germline gives CDR1 SGHTA, CDR2 FQGNSA. The CDR3 has 15 residues. Trimming pared 5 bases from V and 2 bases from J, leaving 16 bases between. DNA of the CDR3: TGTGCCAGCAGCGTAAATTCCGGGAGAGCCTACGAGCAGTACTTC. It specifies CASSVNSGRAYEQYF.

This chain uses TRBV6-5 with TRBJ2-1; weak D call: TRBD1 (6 bases). The CDR3 spans 12 residues. Germline V gives CDR1 MNHEY, CDR2 SVGAGI. Trimming removed 8 bases at V and 6 bases at J, with 11 bases between. The CDR3 nucleotides are TGTGCCAGCCGGACAGACCTCAATGAGCAGTTCTTC. It translates to CASRTDLNEQFF.

V is TRBV29-1 and J is TRBJ2-1; D tentatively reads TRBD1 or TRBD2 (6 bases each). The germline V and J ends were trimmed by 5 bases and 7 bases, with 18 bases remaining between them. The CDR3 runs 14 residues. CDR1 is SQVTM and CDR2 is ANQGSEA in the germline V gene. CDR3 protein: CSVLVRRGRNEQFF. CDR3 coding DNA: TGCAGCGTTCTCGTACGGAGGGGGAGGAATGAGCAGTTCTTC.

This clonotype was seen a few times. The J gene is TRBJ2-3, the V gene TRBV20-1, with 11 bases aligning to TRBD2. Looked up from germline, CDR1 is DFQATT and CDR2 is SNEGSKA (reference sequence). This CDR3 has 15 residues. V was pared by 4 bases and J by 4 bases, with 7 bases of the junction left unmatched. The CDR3 here is CSAKASGGSADTQYF. The CDR3 nucleotides are TGCAGTGCTAAGGCTAGCGGGGGGAGTGCAGATACGCAGTATTTT.

This clonotype was counted only a few times. V usage is TRBV2 and J usage is TRBJ2-2; 9 nucleotides line up with TRBD2. Per the germline V gene, CDR1 is SNHLY and CDR2 is FYNNEI. The CDR3 is made up of 15 amino acids. Unmatched junction bases numbered 10, after V lost 10 bases and J lost 4 bases. The CDR3 DNA is TGTGCCACTTCGTCCGGGACTAGCCTCACCGGGGAGCTGTTTTTT. The encoded protein is CATSSGTSLTGELFF.

J is TRBJ2-4 and V is TRBV18, with D unresolved. The end of the DNA aligns better with TRBJ2-5, so the J call may be wrong. Germline V gives CDR1 KGHSH, CDR2 LQKENI. The CDR3 runs 13 residues. Written as DNA, the CDR3 is TGTGCCAGCTCACCACCGACCGTTGAGACCCAGTACTTC. Its protein product is CASSPPTVETQYF.

The chain is built from TRBV20-1 and TRBJ1-5, with a weak D call TRBD1 (5 bases). With 6 bases removed from V and 7 bases from J, the gap between germline ends came to 19 bases. CDR1 and CDR2 (germline): DFQATT, SNEGSKA (reference sequence). The CDR3 covers 14 residues. The CDR3 nucleotides read TGCAGTGCCAGGGACGACGCCATGAAGCAGCCCCAGCATTTT. Translation gives CSARDDAMKQPQHF.

This sequence joins TRBV20-1 and TRBJ2-1; 10 nucleotides align to TRBD2. Germline V CDR1 and CDR2: DFQATT, SNEGSKA (reference sequence). With 0 bases clipped from V and 12 bases from J, the junction kept 11 bases outside the gene matches. This CDR3 comprises 15 residues. The CDR3: CSARDLAGGPGGQFF. The CDR3 DNA follows: TGCAGTGCTAGAGATTTAGCGGGGGGACCCGGGGGGCAGTTCTTC.

This clonotype was counted a few times. This chain links TRBV7-9 with TRBJ2-1; TRBD2 matches at 9 bases. There are 16 residues in the CDR3. The V gene's germline CDR1 is SEHNR and CDR2 FQNEAQ (reference sequence). V lost 4 bases and J lost 2; bases outside the gene matches: 6. The CDR3 spells CASSSQRGVAYNEQFF. CDR3 DNA: TGTGCCAGCAGCTCCCAGCGGGGGGTCGCCTACAATGAGCAGTTCTTC.

The chain is built from TRBV27 and TRBJ1-1; D may be TRBD1 (6 bases). Germline values: CDR1 MNHEY, CDR2 SMNVEV (reference sequence). Trimming left V 4 bases short and J 4 bases short, with 19 bases between. The CDR3 runs to 16 residues. Written as DNA, the CDR3 is TGTGCCAGCAGTTCGAACAGGGAGGTGGAATCCACTGAAGCTTTCTTT. Protein sequence: CASSSNREVESTEAFF.

The V gene is TRBV11-2, the J gene TRBJ2-5; 10 bases are shared with TRBD2. J gave up 5 bases and V 1 base, and 4 bases lay outside the gene matches. CDR3 size: 15 residues. Germline values: CDR1 SGHAT, CDR2 FQNNGV. CDR3 sequence reads: CASSLVAGGGETQYF. DNA for the CDR3: TGTGCCAGCAGCTTAGTAGCGGGGGGCGGTGAGACCCAGTACTTC.